These 32 T cell receptor beta chains originate from one sample sequenced in a study of CD8 T cells in ankylosing spondylitis. TCRdb re-called the 5' RACE reads with MiXCR, one entry per CDR3 protein. The sample shows about 42,000 distinct CDR3 sequences, 3.5% to 4% of them seen only once. The specimen was blood, either unsorted or a sorted T cell fraction (not recorded which). The receptors originated from a female donor with ankylosing spondylitis or in good health (not recorded which).

This clonotype has ten or more counts. This chain connects TRBV9 to TRBJ2-2, with D tentatively TRBD2 (7 bases). The germline gives CDR1 SGDLS, CDR2 YYNGEE. The CDR3 totals 13 residues. V lost 4 bases and J 6 bases, leaving 10 bases between the germline ends. The CDR3 is CASSPGGSGELFF. In DNA form, the CDR3 reads TGTGCCAGCAGCCCGGGGGGCTCCGGGGAGCTGTTTTTT.

This clonotype is deemed medium-sized. This chain uses TRBV9 with TRBJ1-2; 11 positions agree with TRBD1. This CDR3 region has 17 residues. Per the germline V gene, CDR1 is SGDLS and CDR2 is YYNGEE. Unmatched junction bases numbered 10, after V lost 4 bases and J lost 2 bases. The CDR3, as DNA: TGTGCCAGCAGCCCCCGGACAGGGGGCATACCAAACTATGGCTACACCTTC. It translates to CASSPRTGGIPNYGYTF.

Sample share makes this clonotype medium-sized. The rearrangement uses TRBV9 and TRBJ1-2; D not certain. The V gene's germline CDR1 is SGDLS and CDR2 YYNGEE. The CDR3 spans 13 residues. Trimming removed 1 base at V and 1 base at J, with 5 bases between. As DNA, the CDR3 is TGTGCCAGCAGCGTAAACGGTAACTATGGCTACACCTTC. It codes for CASSVNGNYGYTF. Supplemented by reference TRBV9 and TRBJ1-2, the full variable domain reads DSGVTQTPKHLITATGQRVTLRCSPRSGDLSVYWYQQSLDQGLQFLIQYYNGEERAKGNILERFSAQQFPDLHSELNLSSLELGDSALYFCASSVNGNYGYTFGSGTRLTVV.

This clonotype occurred many times. V is TRBV9 and J is TRBJ1-4; TRBD1 might be the D (5 bases). The CDR3 sequence is 16 residues long. Per the germline V gene, CDR1 is SGDLS and CDR2 is YYNGEE. V was pared by 0 bases and J by 6 bases, with 15 bases between. This CDR3 is CASSVGLRDGDEKLFF. The CDR3 DNA reads TGTGCCAGCAGCGTAGGCCTCCGGGACGGGGATGAAAAACTGTTTTTT.

This clonotype occurred many times. Here the CDR3 DNA reads TGTGCCAGCAGCGTAGTTGGGGCGGAATATGGAAACACCATATATTTT. Protein: CASSVVGAEYGNTIYF. This sequence joins TRBV9 and TRBJ1-3; D is perhaps TRBD1 (5 bases). V lost 0 bases and J 3 bases, leaving 13 bases between the germline ends. The CDR3 is made up of 16 amino acids. Germline V gives CDR1 SGDLS, CDR2 YYNGEE.

This clonotype was detected many times. The rearrangement links TRBV9 to TRBJ1-1; 8 bases map to TRBD1. CDR3 length: 14 amino acids. CDR1 and CDR2 from the germline V gene are SGDLS and YYNGEE. V lost 2 bases and J lost 5; bases outside the gene matches: 5. CDR3 nucleotides: TGTGCCAGCAGCGTTGGACAGGGTACGACTGAAGCTTTCTTT. Residues: CASSVGQGTTEAFF.

This clonotype was counted many times. The rearrangement uses TRBV9 and TRBJ1-5, with TRBD1 matching 10 bases. This CDR3 contains 14 residues. Germline V gives CDR1 SGDLS, CDR2 YYNGEE. J was trimmed by 6 bases and V by 3 bases; bases with no gene match: 3. The CDR3 DNA sequence: TGTGCCAGCAGCGCTTGGACAGGGGGTCAGCCCCAGCATTTT. Translated: CASSAWTGGQPQHF.

The sample holds many counts of this clonotype. CDR3 nucleotide sequence: TGTGCCAGCAGCGTAGACAGGGGGACAGGGCCCCAGCATTTT. Protein product: CASSVDRGTGPQHF. The rearrangement joins TRBV9 to TRBJ1-5; TRBD1 agrees at 8 bases. The CDR3 is 14 amino acids. Per germline, CDR1 SGDLS and CDR2 YYNGEE. The ends lost 0 bases at V and 9 bases at J; junction bases unmatched: 5.

Ten or more counts support this clonotype. The rearrangement joins TRBV9 to TRBJ1-1; D not resolved. Germline V gives CDR1 SGDLS, CDR2 YYNGEE. There are 13 residues in the CDR3. The V and J ends lost 0 bases and 6 bases respectively, with 9 bases between them. The CDR3 reads CASSVVSGAEAFF. CDR3 nucleotide sequence: TGTGCCAGCAGCGTAGTTTCCGGGGCTGAAGCTTTCTTT. Full variable domain (rest looked up from reference TRBV9 and TRBJ1-1): DSGVTQTPKHLITATGQRVTLRCSPRSGDLSVYWYQQSLDQGLQFLIQYYNGEERAKGNILERFSAQQFPDLHSELNLSSLELGDSALYFCASSVVSGAEAFFGQGTRLTVV.

This clonotype was counted at least ten times. The chain uses TRBV9 and TRBJ2-3; D gene unclear. CDR1 is SGDLS, CDR2 YYNGEE, per germline. V was shortened by 0 bases and J by 4 bases, with 9 bases between the two germline ends. CDR3 length equals 14 residues. The CDR3 protein is CASSVEEASDTQYF. For the CDR3, the DNA is TGTGCCAGCAGCGTAGAGGAAGCTTCAGATACGCAGTATTTT.

This clonotype is categorized as medium-sized. J is TRBJ2-1 and V is TRBV9; D perhaps matches TRBD2 (5 bases). CDR1 SGDLS and CDR2 YYNGEE come from the germline V gene. The V and J ends lost 4 bases and 1 base respectively, with 15 bases between them. There are 16 residues in the CDR3. CDR3 loop: CASSPQSGLSYNEQFF. CDR3 DNA sequence: TGTGCCAGCAGCCCACAGAGCGGCTTATCCTACAATGAGCAGTTCTTC.

Judged by abundance, this clonotype is medium-sized (0.01 to 0.1%). The CDR3 loop reads CASSVEVTAGAFF. The CDR3 nucleotides read TGTGCCAGCAGCGTAGAAGTAACAGCTGGAGCTTTCTTT. This sequence joins TRBV9 and TRBJ1-1; D not resolved. Looked up from germline, CDR1 is SGDLS and CDR2 is YYNGEE. V was clipped by 0 bases and J by 10 bases, with 13 bases between them. This CDR3 has 13 amino acids. The variable domain in full, completed from reference TRBV9 and TRBJ1-1, reads DSGVTQTPKHLITATGQRVTLRCSPRSGDLSVYWYQQSLDQGLQFLIQYYNGEERAKGNILERFSAQQFPDLHSELNLSSLELGDSALYFCASSVEVTAGAFFGQGTRLTVV.

This clonotype was picked up many times. The chain carries TRBV9 and TRBJ1-4; D might be TRBD1 (6 bases). Trimming took off 4 bases at V and 8 bases at J, with 15 bases between the two ends. This CDR3 spans 14 amino acids. Germline assignment: CDR1 SGDLS and CDR2 YYNGEE. CDR3 sequence reads: CASSRGGVGEKLFF. The CDR3 DNA sequence: TGTGCCAGCAGCCGGGGGGGCGTAGGGGAAAAACTGTTTTTT.

This clonotype is deemed medium-sized. The chain carries TRBV9 and TRBJ2-5; the D call may be TRBD1 or TRBD2 (6 bases each). CDR1 and CDR2 (germline): SGDLS, YYNGEE. V lost 3 bases and J 5 bases, leaving 17 bases between the germline ends. The CDR3 length is 15 residues. The CDR3 loop reads CASSGLVGGRETQYF. The CDR3 DNA reads as TGTGCCAGCAGCGGCCTGGTGGGGGGCCGGGAGACCCAGTACTTC.

This clonotype was detected many times. The gene calls are TRBV9 and TRBJ2-3; maybe TRBD2 (6 bases). V was shortened by 0 bases and J by 6 bases, with 14 bases between the two germline ends. CDR1 and CDR2 from the germline V gene are SGDLS and YYNGEE. The length of the CDR3 is 15 residues. CDR3 nucleotide sequence: TGTGCCAGCAGCGTAGGGGGCCTACGGGGGGATACGCAGTATTTT. Its protein product is CASSVGGLRGDTQYF.

This clonotype was recorded at least ten times. The rearrangement links TRBV9 to TRBJ2-1; possibly TRBD1 or TRBD2 for D (6 bases each). V lost 0 bases to trimming and J lost 5 bases, with 15 bases between them. The CDR3 has 16 amino acids. Germline CDR1 and CDR2: SGDLS and YYNGEE. The CDR3 region is CASSVETRGPNNEQFF. The CDR3 DNA follows: TGTGCCAGCAGCGTAGAAACCCGGGGGCCCAACAATGAGCAGTTCTTC.

This clonotype was observed many times. The rearrangement links TRBV9 to TRBJ2-3; D is uncertain. V was trimmed by 5 bases and J by 2 bases, leaving 6 bases between them. The CDR3 covers 12 residues. Germline V gene lookup returns CDR1 SGDLS and CDR2 YYNGEE. CDR3 DNA: TGTGCCAGCAGTAGAGCCACAGATACGCAGTATTTT. Amino acids: CASSRATDTQYF. The whole variable domain, remainder taken from reference TRBV9 and TRBJ2-3, is DSGVTQTPKHLITATGQRVTLRCSPRSGDLSVYWYQQSLDQGLQFLIQYYNGEERAKGNILERFSAQQFPDLHSELNLSSLELGDSALYFCASSRATDTQYFGPGTRLTVL.

This clonotype has at least ten counts. V usage is TRBV9 and J usage is TRBJ1-6; a possible D gene is TRBD1 (5 bases). Germline V CDR1 and CDR2: SGDLS, YYNGEE. The ends were cut back, 0 bases at V and 0 bases at J, with 7 bases in the middle. This CDR3 region has 16 residues. The CDR3 DNA follows: TGTGCCAGCAGCGTAGGGGGCAACTCCTATAATTCACCCCTCCACTTT. This sequence encodes CASSVGGNSYNSPLHF.

This clonotype was seen repeatedly, ten times or more. This chain connects TRBV9 to TRBJ2-1, with 12 bases fitting TRBD2. The V segment lost 1 base and the J segment 8 bases; nucleotides outside the gene matches: 4. CDR1 and CDR2 from the germline V gene are SGDLS and YYNGEE. This CDR3 is built from 15 residues. The CDR3 reads CASSVLAGGQDEQFF. CDR3 nucleotides: TGTGCCAGCAGCGTACTAGCGGGGGGGCAGGATGAGCAGTTCTTC.

There are many counts of this clonotype. This chain joins TRBV19 and TRBJ2-7; no firm D call. Germline assignment: CDR1 LNHDA and CDR2 SQIVND (reference sequence). CDR3 size: 8 residues. This CDR3 is CGPRGQYF. The DNA of the CDR3 is TGTGGCCCAAGAGGGCAGTACTTC.

In this sample, this clonotype is medium-sized. The chain links TRBV9 to TRBJ2-3; maybe TRBD1 (6 bases). The CDR3 totals 15 residues. Deletions cut 2 bases from V and 3 bases from J, with 13 bases between. Germline loops: CDR1 SGDLS, CDR2 YYNGEE. The CDR3 DNA is TGTGCCAGCAGCGTCACGGGACAAACAACAGATACGCAGTATTTT. Translation gives CASSVTGQTTDTQYF.

This clonotype was recorded at least ten times. V gene TRBV9 combines with J gene TRBJ2-2; a possible D gene is TRBD1 (6 bases). The CDR3 runs to 14 residues. Germline CDR1 reads SGDLS; CDR2 reads YYNGEE. Trimming removed 3 bases at V and 6 bases at J, with 12 bases between. The CDR3 nucleotides are TGTGCCAGCAGCGACCTACAGGGACCCGGGGAGCTGTTTTTT. It codes for CASSDLQGPGELFF. The variable domain in full, with the rest retrieved from reference TRBV9 and TRBJ2-2, is DSGVTQTPKHLITATGQRVTLRCSPRSGDLSVYWYQQSLDQGLQFLIQYYNGEERAKGNILERFSAQQFPDLHSELNLSSLELGDSALYFCASSDLQGPGELFFGEGSRLTVL.

This clonotype was found many times. The rearrangement uses TRBV9 and TRBJ2-1, with 15 bases matching TRBD2. The CDR3 covers 17 residues. The ends lost 4 bases at V and 5 bases at J; junction bases unmatched: 7. Per the germline V gene, CDR1 is SGDLS and CDR2 is YYNGEE. The CDR3 loop reads CASSFGLAGGHDNEQFF. Here the CDR3 DNA reads TGTGCCAGCAGCTTCGGACTAGCGGGGGGGCATGACAATGAGCAGTTCTTC.

This clonotype was counted at least ten times. The rearrangement uses TRBV9 and TRBJ2-6, with 9 bases lining up with TRBD1. Germline CDR1 and CDR2: SGDLS and YYNGEE. CDR3 length: 16 residues. V trimming: 3 bases; J trimming: 3 bases; junction bases outside the gene matches: 4. Here the CDR3 reads CASSGTGAGGANVLTF. CDR3 bases: TGTGCCAGCAGCGGGACAGGGGCTGGTGGGGCCAACGTCCTGACTTTC. Complete variable domain (other parts from reference TRBV9 and TRBJ2-6): DSGVTQTPKHLITATGQRVTLRCSPRSGDLSVYWYQQSLDQGLQFLIQYYNGEERAKGNILERFSAQQFPDLHSELNLSSLELGDSALYFCASSGTGAGGANVLTFGAGSRLTVL.

This clonotype was seen repeatedly, ten times or more. The chain is built from TRBV9 and TRBJ1-6; D gene uncertain. This CDR3 has 14 residues. Germline CDR1 reads SGDLS; CDR2 reads YYNGEE. Trimming took 4 bases from V and 7 from J, leaving 12 bases between them. The CDR3 loop is CASSPRTGNSPLHF. The CDR3 DNA reads as TGTGCCAGCAGCCCGCGGACGGGGAATTCACCCCTCCACTTT.

In its sample, this clonotype is medium-sized. V and J are TRBV9 and TRBJ1-6, with D unclear. CDR1 is SGDLS and CDR2 is YYNGEE in the germline V gene. The CDR3 extends over 15 amino acids. V shed 4 bases and J shed 8 bases, with 16 bases lying between them. The CDR3 DNA sequence: TGTGCCAGCAGCCAGCGGGCGCAGGCGGATTCACCCCTCCACTTT. Translating it yields CASSQRAQADSPLHF.

The table lists this clonotype with many counts. CDR3 in amino acids: CASSEGQGYEQYF. CDR3 DNA: TGTGCCAGCAGCGAGGGACAGGGCTACGAGCAGTACTTC. The rearrangement joins TRBV9 to TRBJ2-7, with TRBD1 identical over 9 bases. Germline CDR1 and CDR2: SGDLS and YYNGEE. Germline trimming cut 3 bases from V and 3 bases from J; bases unmatched to any gene: 1. The CDR3 length is 13 residues.

In its sample, this clonotype was seen many times. The chain has TRBV9 and TRBJ1-4, with D possibly matching TRBD1 (5 bases). Trimming cost V 4 bases and J 6 bases, with 22 bases left between them. The V gene's germline CDR1 is SGDLS and CDR2 YYNGEE. The CDR3 contains 17 residues. The CDR3, as DNA: TGTGCCAGCAGCCCCAAACCCTGGGACCCTTCGGATGAAAAACTGTTTTTT. This encodes CASSPKPWDPSDEKLFF. The whole variable domain, filled in from reference TRBV9 and TRBJ1-4, reads DSGVTQTPKHLITATGQRVTLRCSPRSGDLSVYWYQQSLDQGLQFLIQYYNGEERAKGNILERFSAQQFPDLHSELNLSSLELGDSALYFCASSPKPWDPSDEKLFFGSGTQLSVL.

This clonotype came up many times. CDR3 DNA sequence: TGTGCCAGCAGCTCGACAGAAAATCAGCCCCAGCATTTT. Its translation is CASSSTENQPQHF. This chain connects TRBV9 to TRBJ1-5; D might be TRBD1 (5 bases). The V gene lost 4 bases and the J gene lost 4 bases, with 9 bases spanning the gap. Germline V CDR1 and CDR2: SGDLS, YYNGEE. CDR3 size: 13 residues.

This clonotype came up a few times. The rearrangement uses TRBV9 and TRBJ2-5; 10 bases map to TRBD1. The CDR3 loop spans 16 amino acids. Germline V gene lookup returns CDR1 SGDLS and CDR2 YYNGEE. V lost 4 bases to trimming and J lost 3 bases; unmatched junction nucleotides: 9. CDR3 coding DNA: TGTGCCAGCAGCCTAAGGACAGGGGGTTTGGAAGAGACCCAGTACTTC. Translating it yields CASSLRTGGLEETQYF.

The sample holds many counts of this clonotype. J is TRBJ1-1 and V is TRBV9; D ambiguous. The germline V and J ends were trimmed by 0 bases and 3 bases, with 9 bases remaining between them. The CDR3 totals 14 residues. Germline CDR1 and CDR2: SGDLS and YYNGEE. The CDR3 nucleotides are TGTGCCAGCAGCGTAGCTAGGGCAGACACTGAAGCTTTCTTT. It encodes CASSVARADTEAFF.

This clonotype was recorded at least ten times. This chain joins TRBV9 and TRBJ2-7; possible D gene TRBD1, 5 bases. CDR1 is SGDLS and CDR2 is YYNGEE in the germline V gene. Trimming took off 3 bases at V and 2 bases at J, with 15 bases between the two ends. The CDR3 consists of 15 residues. The CDR3 region is CASSAKLDRTYEQYF. The CDR3, as DNA: TGTGCCAGCAGCGCGAAACTCGACAGAACCTACGAGCAGTACTTC.